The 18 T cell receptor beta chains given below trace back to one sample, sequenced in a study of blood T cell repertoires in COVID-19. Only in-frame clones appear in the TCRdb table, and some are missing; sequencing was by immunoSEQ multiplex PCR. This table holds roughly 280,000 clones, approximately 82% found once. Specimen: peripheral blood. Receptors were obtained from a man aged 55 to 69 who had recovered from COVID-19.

CDR3 DNA: TGCGCCAGCAGCCAAGCGTCCGGGAGGGTAGGCGAGCAGTACTTC. Residues: CASSQASGRVGEQYF. The genes are TRBV4-1 and TRBJ2-7; 8 bases match TRBD2. Germline values: CDR1 MGHRA, CDR2 YSYEKL. The length of the CDR3 is 15 residues. With V trimmed by 1 base and J by 6 bases, 8 bases remained unmatched.

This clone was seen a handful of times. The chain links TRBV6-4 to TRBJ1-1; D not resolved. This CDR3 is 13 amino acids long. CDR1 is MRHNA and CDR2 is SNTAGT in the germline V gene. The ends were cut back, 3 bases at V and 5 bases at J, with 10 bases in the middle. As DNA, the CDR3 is TGTGCCAGCAGTGAGGTCAGAGGGACTGAAGCTTTCTTT. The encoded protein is CASSEVRGTEAFF.

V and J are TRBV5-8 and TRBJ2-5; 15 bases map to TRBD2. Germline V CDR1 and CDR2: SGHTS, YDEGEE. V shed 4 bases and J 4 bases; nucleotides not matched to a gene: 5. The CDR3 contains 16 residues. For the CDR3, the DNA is TGTGCCAGCAGCACCGGACTAGCGGGGGGGCGAGAGACCCAGTACTTC. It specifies CASSTGLAGGRETQYF.

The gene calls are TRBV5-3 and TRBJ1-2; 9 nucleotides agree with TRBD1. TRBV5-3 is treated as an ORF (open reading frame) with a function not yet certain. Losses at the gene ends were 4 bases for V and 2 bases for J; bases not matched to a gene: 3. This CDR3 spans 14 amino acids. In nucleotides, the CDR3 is TGTGCCAGAAGCAGAGGGACAGGGAACTATGGCTACACCTTC. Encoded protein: CARSRGTGNYGYTF.

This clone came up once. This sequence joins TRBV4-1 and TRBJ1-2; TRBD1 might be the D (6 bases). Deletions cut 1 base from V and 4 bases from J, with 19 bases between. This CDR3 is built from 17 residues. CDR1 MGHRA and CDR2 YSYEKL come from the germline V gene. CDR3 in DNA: TGCGCCAGCAGCCAAGGGGCAGGGGAGTTGTCTGTCTATGGCTACACCTTC. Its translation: CASSQGAGELSVYGYTF.

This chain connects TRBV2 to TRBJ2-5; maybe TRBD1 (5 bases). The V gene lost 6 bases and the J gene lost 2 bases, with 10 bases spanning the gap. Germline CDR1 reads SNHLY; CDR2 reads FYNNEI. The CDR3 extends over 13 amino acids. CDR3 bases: TGTGCCAGCAGACGACAGAGACAAGAGACCCAGTACTTC. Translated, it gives CASRRQRQETQYF.

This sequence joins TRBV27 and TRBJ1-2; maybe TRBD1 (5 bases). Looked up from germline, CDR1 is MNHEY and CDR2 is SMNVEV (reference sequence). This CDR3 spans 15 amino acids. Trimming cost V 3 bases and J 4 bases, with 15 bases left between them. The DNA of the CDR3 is TGTGCCAGCAGTTTGTCACCCGACAGCATCTATGGCTACACCTTC. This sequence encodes CASSLSPDSIYGYTF.

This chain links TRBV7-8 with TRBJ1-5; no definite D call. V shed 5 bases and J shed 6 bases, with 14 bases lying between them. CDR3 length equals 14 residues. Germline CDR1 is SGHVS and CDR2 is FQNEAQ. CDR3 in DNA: TGTGCCAGCAGCAGGAGGGAAAGGAGTCAGCCCCAGCATTTT. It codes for CASSRRERSQPQHF.

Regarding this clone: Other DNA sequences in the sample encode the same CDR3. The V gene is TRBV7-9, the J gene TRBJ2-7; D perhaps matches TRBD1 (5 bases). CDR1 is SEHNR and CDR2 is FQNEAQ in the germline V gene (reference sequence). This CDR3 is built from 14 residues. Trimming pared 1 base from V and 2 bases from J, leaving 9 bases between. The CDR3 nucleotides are TGTGCCAGCAGCTTAGGTGGCAGGGCCTACGAGCAGTACTTC. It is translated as CASSLGGRAYEQYF.

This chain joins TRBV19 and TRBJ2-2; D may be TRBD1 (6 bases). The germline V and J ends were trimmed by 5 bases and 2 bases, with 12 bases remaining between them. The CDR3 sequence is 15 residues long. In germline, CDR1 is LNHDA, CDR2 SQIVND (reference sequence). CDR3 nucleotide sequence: TGTGCCAGTAGTGCAAGGACAGTAAACACCGGGGAGCTGTTTTTT. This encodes CASSARTVNTGELFF.

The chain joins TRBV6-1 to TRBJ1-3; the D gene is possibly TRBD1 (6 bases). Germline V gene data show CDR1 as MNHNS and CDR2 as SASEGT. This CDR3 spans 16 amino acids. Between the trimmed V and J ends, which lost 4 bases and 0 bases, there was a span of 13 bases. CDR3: CASSALDSRSGNTIYF. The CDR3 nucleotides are TGTGCCAGCAGTGCTCTGGACAGCCGCTCTGGAAACACCATATATTTT.

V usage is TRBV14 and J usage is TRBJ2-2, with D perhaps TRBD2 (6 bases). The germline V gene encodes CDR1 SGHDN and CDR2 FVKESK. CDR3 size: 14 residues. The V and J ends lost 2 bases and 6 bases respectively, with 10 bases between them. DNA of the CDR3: TGTGCCAGCAGCCAACTTTGGGGGGCCGGGGAGCTGTTTTTT. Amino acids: CASSQLWGAGELFF. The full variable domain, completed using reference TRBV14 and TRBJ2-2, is EAGVTQFPSHSVIEKGQTVTLRCDPISGHDNLYWYRRVMGKEIKFLLHFVKESKQDESGMPNNRFLAERTGGTYSTLKVQPAELEDSGVYFCASSQLWGAGELFFGEGSRLTVL.

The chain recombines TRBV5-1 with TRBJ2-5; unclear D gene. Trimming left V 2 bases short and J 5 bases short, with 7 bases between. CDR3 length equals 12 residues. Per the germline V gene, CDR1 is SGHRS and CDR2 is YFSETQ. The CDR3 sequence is CASSLSTETQYF. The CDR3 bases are TGCGCCAGCAGCTTATCTACCGAGACCCAGTACTTC.

This chain's CDR3 is CASSRIAQGYEQYF. Written as DNA, the CDR3 is TGTGCCAGCAGCCGAATAGCACAGGGCTACGAGCAGTACTTC. The rearrangement links TRBV3-1 (or the pseudogene TRBV3-2) to TRBJ2-7; maybe TRBD1 (6 bases). This CDR3 has 14 residues. Trimming removed 4 bases at V and 3 bases at J, with 13 bases between. Germline CDR1 is LGHDT and CDR2 is YNNKEL (reference sequence).

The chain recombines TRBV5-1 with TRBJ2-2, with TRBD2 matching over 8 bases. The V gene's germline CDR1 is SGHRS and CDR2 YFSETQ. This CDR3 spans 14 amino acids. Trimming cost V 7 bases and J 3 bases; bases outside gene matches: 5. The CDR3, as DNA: TGCGCCAGCTCCAGCGGGGGCTACACCGGGGAGCTGTTTTTT. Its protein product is CASSSGGYTGELFF.

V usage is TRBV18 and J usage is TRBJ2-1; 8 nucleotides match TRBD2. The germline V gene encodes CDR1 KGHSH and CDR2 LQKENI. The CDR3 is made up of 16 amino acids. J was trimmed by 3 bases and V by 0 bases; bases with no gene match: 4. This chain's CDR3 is CASSPPSGDDYNEQFF. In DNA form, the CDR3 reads TGTGCCAGCTCACCACCTAGCGGGGACGACTACAATGAGCAGTTCTTC.

As DNA, the CDR3 is TGTGCCAGCAGCGACACCCAGGGGGCGCTGGCCAAAAACATTCAGTACTTC. Translated: CASSDTQGALAKNIQYF. V and J are TRBV28 and TRBJ2-4; 8 bases map to TRBD1. Per the germline V gene, CDR1 is MDHEN and CDR2 is SYDVKM. V lost 6 bases to trimming and J lost 1 base; unmatched junction nucleotides: 11. The CDR3 has 17 amino acids.

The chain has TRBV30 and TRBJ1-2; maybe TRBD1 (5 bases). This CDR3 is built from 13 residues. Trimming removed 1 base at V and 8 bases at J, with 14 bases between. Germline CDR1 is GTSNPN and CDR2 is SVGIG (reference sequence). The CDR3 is CAWSGGGGNGYTF. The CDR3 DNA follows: TGTGCCTGGAGTGGGGGGGGAGGGAACGGCTACACCTTC.